Listed here are 14 T cell receptor beta chains from one sample, sequenced in a study of early stage breast cancer tumors. The assay was immunoSEQ multiplex PCR, and TCRdb's table has in-frame clones only and misses some. The sample consists of about 5,400 clones, 65% to 80% of them appearing once. The sequencing sample was made of breast tumor tissue. The receptors were sampled from a person between 55 and 70 years old with breast cancer.

This rearrangement joins TRBV5-1 to TRBJ1-2, with TRBD1 identical over 7 bases. J gave up 2 bases and V 4 bases, and 11 bases lay outside the gene matches. This CDR3 contains 16 residues. Germline V gene sequence: CDR1 SGHRS, CDR2 YFSETQ. The CDR3, as DNA: TGCGCCAGCAGCCACAGCACCGGACAGGAGAACTATGGCTACACCTTC. Residues: CASSHSTGQENYGYTF.

The chain joins TRBV25-1 to TRBJ1-1, with D perhaps TRBD1 (5 bases). Trimming cost V 2 bases and J 2 bases, with 9 bases left between them. Germline loops: CDR1 MGHDK, CDR2 SYGVNS. The CDR3 contains 14 residues. CDR3 in amino acids: CASSEIQGNTEAFF. The CDR3 bases are TGTGCCAGCAGTGAAATCCAGGGTAACACTGAAGCTTTCTTT.

V and J are TRBV6-5 and TRBJ2-5, with 7 positions matching TRBD1. The junction had 4 bases not matched to a gene; V was cut back by 7 bases and J by 8 bases. The germline V gene encodes CDR1 MNHEY and CDR2 SVGAGI. This CDR3 contains 11 residues. The CDR3 coding sequence is TGTGCCAGCAACACAGGGGTAACCCAGTACTTC. Translation gives CASNTGVTQYF.

The gene calls are TRBV7-3 and TRBJ2-5, with 10 bases matching TRBD2. CDR1 SGHTA and CDR2 FQGTGA come from the germline V gene. The V segment lost 1 base and the J segment 2 bases; nucleotides outside the gene matches: 4. The CDR3 covers 16 residues. The CDR3 loop is CASSLIPSGGQETQYF. The DNA of the CDR3 is TGTGCCAGCAGCTTAATCCCTAGCGGGGGACAAGAGACCCAGTACTTC.

The J gene is TRBJ2-5, the V gene TRBV5-5; D unresolved. Trimming stripped 3 bases from V and 8 bases from J, with 8 bases between. The CDR3 is made up of 11 amino acids. From germline, CDR1 is SGHKS and CDR2 YYEKEE (reference sequence). CDR3 nucleotides: TGTGCCAGCAGCTCCTTGTATACCCAGTACTTC. It translates to CASSSLYTQYF.

In its sample, this clone was seen once. This rearrangement joins TRBV11-3 to TRBJ2-3; 14 nucleotides match TRBD2. Germline CDR1 is SGHNT and CDR2 is YENEEA. The CDR3 runs to 18 residues. V gave up 5 bases and J gave up 3 bases; unmatched junction bases: 10. The CDR3 region has the DNA TGTGCCAGCAGCACAGGGACTAGCGGGGGAATGGGAACAGATACGCAGTATTTT. Amino acid sequence: CASSTGTSGGMGTDTQYF.

The rearrangement joins TRBV30 to TRBJ1-1; 9 bases match TRBD1. Germline values: CDR1 GTSNPN, CDR2 SVGIG (reference sequence). J was trimmed by 6 bases and V by 1 base; bases with no gene match: 9. This CDR3 contains 15 residues. The CDR3 sequence: CAWSGHRQGGSEAFF. In DNA form, the CDR3 reads TGTGCCTGGAGTGGCCATAGACAGGGGGGATCTGAAGCTTTCTTT.

This clone is a singleton in its sample. The V call is TRBV16, the J call TRBJ1-1, with a possible D match to TRBD1 (6 bases). CDR1 is KGHSY and CDR2 is FQNENV in the germline V gene. The CDR3 length is 15 residues. V lost 0 bases, J lost 7 bases, and 15 bases lay in between. CDR3 region: CASSQSHRALGEAFF. CDR3 coding DNA: TGTGCCAGCAGCCAATCGCACAGGGCTTTGGGTGAAGCTTTCTTT.

The chain is built from TRBV9 and TRBJ2-1, with 12 bases fitting TRBD2. J gave up 0 bases and V 2 bases, and 3 bases lay outside the gene matches. The germline V gene has CDR1 SGDLS and CDR2 YYNGEE. The CDR3 spans 17 residues. CDR3 amino acids: CASSVATSGSSYNEQFF. The CDR3, as DNA: TGTGCCAGCAGCGTTGCGACTAGCGGGAGCTCCTACAATGAGCAGTTCTTC.

The chain uses TRBV6-1 and TRBJ1-5, with D possibly TRBD1 on 5 matching bases. CDR1 and CDR2 from the germline V gene are MNHNS and SASEGT. The CDR3 extends over 14 amino acids. Trimming stripped 3 bases from V and 4 bases from J, with 10 bases between. CDR3 sequence: CASSDQGRNQPQHF. In nucleotides, the CDR3 is TGTGCCAGCAGTGACCAGGGTCGGAATCAGCCCCAGCATTTT.

This chain links TRBV9 with TRBJ1-4; 10 bases match TRBD1. The germline V gene has CDR1 SGDLS and CDR2 YYNGEE. The CDR3 is 17 amino acids. V shed 0 bases, J shed 4 bases, and the junction held 6 bases outside the gene matches. The CDR3 is CASSVGSGTGVNEKLFF. CDR3 coding DNA: TGTGCCAGCAGCGTAGGTTCCGGGACAGGGGTTAATGAAAAACTGTTTTTT.

This chain links TRBV6-1 with TRBJ1-5; no definite D call. In germline, CDR1 is MNHNS, CDR2 SASEGT. The length of the CDR3 is 13 residues. Trimming stripped 7 bases from V and 7 bases from J, with 14 bases between. CDR3 sequence: CASTTGQGQPQHF. CDR3 nucleotide sequence: TGTGCCAGCACCACGGGTCAAGGGCAGCCCCAGCATTTT.

The table lists this clone with a few counts. V and J are TRBV11-3 and TRBJ2-7; D possibly uses TRBD1 or TRBD2 (5 bases each). Germline values: CDR1 SGHNT, CDR2 YENEEA. The CDR3 length is 15 residues. V was pared by 5 bases and J by 1 base, with 15 bases between. The CDR3 region has the DNA TGTGCCAGCAGCCCAGGGATTAGCGCTTCCTACGAGCAGTACTTC. It encodes CASSPGISASYEQYF.

V usage is TRBV7-8 and J usage is TRBJ2-1; D is undetermined. V was trimmed by 2 bases and J by 14 bases, leaving 10 bases between them. Germline CDR1 reads SGHVS; CDR2 reads FQNEAQ. The CDR3 contains 11 residues. This CDR3 is CASSLSGSEFF. The CDR3 nucleotides read TGTGCCAGCAGCTTATCCGGTTCCGAGTTCTTC. Full variable domain (missing parts from reference TRBV7-8 and TRBJ2-1): GAGVSQSPRYKVAKRGQDVALRCDPISGHVSLFWYQQALGQGPEFLTYFQNEAQLDKSGLPSDRFFAERPEGSVSTLKIQRTQQEDSAVYLCASSLSGSEFFGPGTRLTVL.